Detailed here is one T cell receptor beta chain. Antigen specificity is unknown. The CDR3 is 15 residues long. Deletions cut 2 bases from V and 6 bases from J, with 16 bases between. CDR1 is MNHEY, CDR2 SMNVEV, per germline (reference sequence). This entry is derived from a study of cytomegalovirus exposure and HLA in healthy donors. The study, taken as a whole, reports: Highly shared variants forming one cluster were likely a sequencing artifact. Reportedly, fewer N-insertions than the approximately 700-donor mean appeared in an Asian-associated ancestry cluster in a later analysis.

With 60 Vbeta and 13 Jbeta primers, the PCR was carried out. Clones were sequenced by immunoSEQ multiplex PCR, and TCRdb holds only the in-frame ones, with some missing. The sample table includes tens of thousands of clones. The sequence derives from a middle-aged man in good health and CMV-seronegative. The J gene is TRBJ1-2, the V gene TRBV27, with D possibly matching TRBD1 (5 bases). Sequenced input: PBMCs. The CDR3 sequence: CASSLMRGFANGYTF. The CDR3 nucleotides read TGTGCCAGCAGTTTAATGCGGGGGTTTGCTAATGGCTACACCTTC.